This TCR beta chain was observed in a study of T-cell memory formation after mild COVID-19. Regarding the study as a whole: That cross-reactive memory joined was suggested by some responding clones appearing in pre-infection memory. Contracting CD4+ clones sat mainly in CM and EM; CD8+ in EMRA.

In regard to this clonotype: Its matching antigen is unknown.

The CDR3 is 13 amino acids. Germline assignment: CDR1 SGHVS and CDR2 FNYEAQ. V shed 5 bases and J shed 7 bases, with 11 bases lying between them. Each CDR3 protein gets one entry after TCRdb re-called the 5' RACE reads with MiXCR. Among about 110,000 distinct CDR3 sequences, roughly a sixth were seen once, and the ten largest hold less than 6.5%. The TCR comes from a man younger than 30 who had mild COVID-19 (a few samples of this study predate the infection). Cell type and time point are not known. Sequencing was performed on PBMCs or a T cell subset sorted from them (not recorded which). V and J are TRBV7-6 and TRBJ2-2, with D uncertain. CDR3 coding DNA: TGTGCCAGCAGCCGCCGGGTCGGCGGGGAGCTGTTTTTT. Protein product: CASSRRVGGELFF.